This T cell receptor (beta chain) was captured by sequencing in a study of T cell repertoires in cytomegalovirus infection. TCRdb re-analysed the reads in MiXCR, keeping a single row per CDR3 protein. The data hold approximately 1,000,000 distinct CDR3 sequences, with approximately 32% observed a single time. The CDR3 is 15 residues long. V shed 3 bases and J 12 bases; nucleotides not matched to a gene: 12. Of note for this clonotype: The antigen is undetermined.

The chain recombines TRBV12-3 or TRBV12-4 with TRBJ2-7; 12 bases are a match to TRBD2. The sequencing here drew on cultured CD8+ T cells from PBMCs, taken from culture after CMV antigen stimulation. This sequence was found in a human donor in good health (CMV status not recorded). Some clones in this sample may be carry-over from other donors' samples. CDR3 in DNA: TGTGCCAGCAGTTTCGAAAGGGCTAGCGGGGGGGAGGCGTACTTC. Its translation: CASSFERASGGEAYF.